The rows below give T cell receptor beta chains drawn from one sample of a study of shared clonotypes between healthy human individuals. Sequencing was performed with immunoSEQ multiplex PCR; in TCRdb, only in-frame clones are kept and a portion is missing. In the table there are 400,000 to 600,000 clones, roughly 77% of which are singletons. The specimen sequenced was PBMCs. These receptors were taken from a woman aged 40-49 years in good health. Some clones in this sample may be carry-over from other donors' samples. Each CDR3 is given without its conserved first and last residue. The order of the fields is J gene, V gene, CDR3 protein.

J gene: TRBJ2-7; V gene: TRBV6-5; CDR3 protein: ASRAARDISYEQY
J gene: TRBJ1-6; V gene: TRBV2; CDR3 protein: ASNNWLDNSPLH
J gene: TRBJ2-2; V gene: TRBV15; CDR3 protein: ATSRYGQNTGELF
J gene: TRBJ2-2; V gene: TRBV10-1; CDR3 protein: PLGRAAGELF
J gene: TRBJ2-4; V gene: TRBV28; CDR3 protein: ASSPPTDTNIQY
J gene: TRBJ1-4; V gene: TRBV6-1; CDR3 protein: ASSDLGTGDPRKLF
J gene: TRBJ2-7; V gene: TRBV19; CDR3 protein: ASSRQGSSYEQY
J gene: TRBJ1-5; V gene: TRBV7-2; CDR3 protein: ASSTDVGNQPQH
J gene: TRBJ1-5; V gene: TRBV5-5; CDR3 protein: ASSGGVVGNQPQH
J gene: TRBJ2-7; V gene: TRBV15; CDR3 protein: ATSRDLVSYEQY
J gene: TRBJ2-2; V gene: TRBV7-2; CDR3 protein: ASSLGEAGELF